This entry lists 10 T cell receptor beta chains sequenced from one sample in a study of graft-versus-host responses after intestinal transplantation. The antigens these receptors bind are not known. The assay was immunoSEQ multiplex PCR, and TCRdb's table has in-frame clones only and misses some. The sample contains 130,000 or so clones, around nine tenths of which appear only once. The starting material was unstimulated CD4+ T cells sorted from spleen or lymph node cells, obtained before intestinal transplant. The receptors come from a human donor who received an intestinal transplant.

This clone was seen just once. The chain has TRBV27 and TRBJ2-1; D not certain. Germline CDR1 is MNHEY and CDR2 is SMNVEV (reference sequence). This CDR3 spans 17 amino acids. V was pared by 2 bases and J by 0 bases, with 14 bases between. CDR3 loop: CASSLRADANSYNEQFF. CDR3 coding DNA: TGTGCCAGCAGTTTAAGGGCTGACGCAAACTCCTACAATGAGCAGTTCTTC.

The chain links TRBV7-2 to TRBJ1-6; D is unclear. V lost 8 bases and J 0 bases, leaving 5 bases between the germline ends. Looked up from germline, CDR1 is SGHTA and CDR2 is FQGNSA. The CDR3 is made up of 13 amino acids. The CDR3 bases are TGTGCCAGCGGGAGCTCCTATAATTCACCCCTCCACTTT. This gives the protein CASGSSYNSPLHF.

V and J are TRBV10-1 and TRBJ2-7, with a possible D match to TRBD2 (5 bases). Germline V gives CDR1 WNHNN, CDR2 SYGVQD (reference sequence). The germline V and J ends were trimmed by 5 bases and 6 bases, with 17 bases remaining between them. CDR3 size: 14 residues. CDR3 coding DNA: TGCGCCAGCAGTCCTCGTCGGGATTCGGGCGAGCAGTACTTC. The encoded protein is CASSPRRDSGEQYF.

The chain has TRBV30 and TRBJ1-2; TRBD1 might be the D (6 bases). Trimming pared 5 bases from V and 4 bases from J, leaving 11 bases between. There are 12 residues in the CDR3. Germline V gene data show CDR1 as GTSNPN and CDR2 as SVGIG (reference sequence). The DNA of the CDR3 is TGTGCCTGGTCCGGGGGCCTCTATGGCTACACCTTC. This codes for CAWSGGLYGYTF.

V usage is TRBV10-3 and J usage is TRBJ1-5, with 10 bases aligning to TRBD1. The V gene's germline CDR1 is ENHRY and CDR2 SYGVKD. CDR3 length: 18 residues. V dropped 6 bases and J dropped 4; count of bases not matched to a gene: 15. CDR3 protein: CAIRGAGTGDGANQPQHF. The CDR3 coding sequence is TGTGCCATCAGAGGTGCCGGGACAGGGGACGGAGCTAATCAGCCCCAGCATTTT.

The rearrangement uses TRBV5-4 and TRBJ1-2, with unresolved D. The CDR3 length is 14 residues. V lost 6 bases to trimming and J lost 2 bases, with 14 bases between them. Germline V lookup: CDR1 SGHNT, CDR2 YYREEE (reference sequence). The CDR3 loop is CASTPQVGNYGYTF. The CDR3 DNA sequence: TGTGCCAGCACACCTCAGGTGGGGAACTATGGCTACACCTTC.

The chain recombines TRBV6-5 with TRBJ1-5; D is undetermined. The CDR3 runs 14 residues. The germline V gene encodes CDR1 MNHEY and CDR2 SVGAGI. Trimming shortened V by 2 bases and J by 6 bases, and 11 bases separated the two germline ends. The chain's CDR3 is CASSYVGLGQPQHF. The CDR3, as DNA: TGTGCCAGCAGTTACGTAGGGCTTGGTCAGCCCCAGCATTTT.

This chain joins TRBV9 and TRBJ2-5, with unresolved D. This CDR3 has 14 amino acids. The ends were cut back, 0 bases at V and 5 bases at J, with 11 bases in the middle. CDR1 and CDR2 (germline): SGDLS, YYNGEE. The CDR3 DNA sequence: TGTGCCAGCAGCGTAGAGGCTAGTGGGGAGACCCAGTACTTC. Encoded protein: CASSVEASGETQYF.

This chain links TRBV10-2 with TRBJ1-5; 8 bases map to TRBD1. The CDR3 extends over 14 amino acids. Germline assignment: CDR1 WSHSY and CDR2 SAAADI. V shed 5 bases, J shed 4 bases, and the junction held 4 bases outside the gene matches. Here the CDR3 DNA reads TGCGCCAGCAGTCTGACAGGGGAAAATCAGCCCCAGCATTTT. Amino acid sequence: CASSLTGENQPQHF.

The J gene is TRBJ2-3, the V gene TRBV2, with TRBD2 matching over 9 bases. Germline assignment: CDR1 SNHLY and CDR2 FYNNEI. CDR3 size: 15 residues. The trim removed 4 bases at V and 2 bases at J, leaving 4 bases unmatched. CDR3 bases: TGTGCCAGCAGTGTGGCTAGCGGGGTCACAGATACGCAGTATTTT. The encoded protein is CASSVASGVTDTQYF.